The next 11 T cell receptor beta chains were all read from a single sample in a study of CD8 T cells in Susac syndrome. Random hexamers served to reverse transcribe roughly 0.5 to 1 ug RNA. TCRdb itself ran the immunoSEQ multiplex PCR reads through MiXCR, one entry per CDR3 protein. This sample yields about 120,000 distinct CDR3 sequences, of which around 94% are seen a single time; more than 0.2% belongs to the top ten. Sequencing was done on a sample of CD8+ T cells from PBMCs. The receptor set was obtained from a human donor with Susac syndrome.

The rearrangement joins TRBV12-3 or TRBV12-4 to TRBJ2-2; maybe TRBD1 (6 bases). V was trimmed by 4 bases and J by 1 base, leaving 13 bases between them. The CDR3 has 16 residues. The CDR3 sequence: CASSYPGTLNTGELFF. The CDR3 DNA is TGTGCCAGCAGTTACCCCGGGACACTGAACACCGGGGAGCTGTTTTTT.

The rearrangement uses TRBV7-8 and TRBJ1-2; perhaps TRBD1 as D (6 bases). The germline V gene encodes CDR1 SGHVS and CDR2 FQNEAQ. The CDR3 is 14 residues long. V lost 0 bases and J 8 bases, leaving 13 bases between the germline ends. The CDR3 sequence: CASSLALPGEGYTF. CDR3 coding DNA: TGTGCCAGCAGCTTAGCGCTCCCAGGGGAAGGCTACACCTTC.

The rearrangement uses TRBV27 and TRBJ2-3; D not resolved. Germline CDR1 reads MNHEY; CDR2 reads SMNVEV (reference sequence). The CDR3 has 14 residues. V shed 4 bases and J shed 4 bases, with 12 bases lying between them. Here the CDR3 reads CASSSQPSSDTQYF. The CDR3 DNA reads TGTGCCAGCAGTTCACAACCATCTTCAGATACGCAGTATTTT.

The rearrangement links TRBV4-2 to TRBJ2-1; D gene ambiguous. Trimming left V 0 bases short and J 7 bases short, with 4 bases between. CDR3 length: 12 amino acids. Germline V gene sequence: CDR1 LGHNA, CDR2 YNFKEQ. The CDR3 here is CASSQDTNEQFF. CDR3 in DNA: TGTGCCAGCAGCCAAGATACGAATGAGCAGTTCTTC.

This clonotype has just one count. J is TRBJ2-1 and V is TRBV20-1; TRBD2 might be the D (7 bases). The CDR3 runs to 20 residues. The germline V gene has CDR1 DFQATT and CDR2 SNEGSKA (reference sequence). V was pared by 1 base and J by 4 bases, with 29 bases between. The CDR3 coding sequence is TGCAGTGCTAGAGGGTCAGAGCGGGACACCCCGTTCCCTATATACAATGAGCAGTTCTTC. Translation: CSARGSERDTPFPIYNEQFF.

The chain recombines TRBV4-2 with TRBJ2-7; D might be TRBD1 (6 bases). Trimming shortened V by 1 base and J by 6 bases, and 10 bases separated the two germline ends. Germline lookup yields CDR1 LGHNA and CDR2 YNFKEQ. The CDR3 spans 13 residues. The CDR3 DNA reads as TGTGCCAGCAGCCAAGGGGACACCCTCGAGCAGTACTTC. Translation gives CASSQGDTLEQYF.

The chain carries TRBV2 and TRBJ1-2; D possibly corresponds to TRBD1 (5 bases). CDR3 length: 14 residues. Trimming shortened V by 6 bases and J by 1 base, and 12 bases separated the two germline ends. In germline, CDR1 is SNHLY, CDR2 FYNNEI. The CDR3 DNA follows: TGTGCCAGCAGCTTTAGCAGGGATAACTATGGCTACACCTTC. Translation gives CASSFSRDNYGYTF. Looking up the rest from reference TRBV2 and TRBJ1-2 gives the full variable domain: EPEVTQTPSHQVTQMGQEVILRCVPISNHLYFYWYRQILGQKVEFLVSFYNNEISEKSEIFDDQFSVERPDGSNFTLKIRSTKLEDSAMYFCASSFSRDNYGYTFGSGTRLTVV.

J is TRBJ2-1 and V is TRBV5-4; 10 bases are a match to TRBD2. This CDR3 is 14 amino acids long. The junction had 5 bases not matched to a gene; V was cut back by 4 bases and J by 7 bases. CDR1 is SGHNT and CDR2 is YYREEE in the germline V gene (reference sequence). CDR3 amino acids: CASSPSGSANEQFF. Here the CDR3 DNA reads TGTGCCAGCAGCCCTAGCGGGAGCGCAAATGAGCAGTTCTTC.

The genes are TRBV18 and TRBJ2-7; tentative D call: TRBD1 (6 bases). Germline V lookup: CDR1 KGHSH, CDR2 LQKENI. The ends were cut back, 4 bases at V and 4 bases at J, with 14 bases in the middle. The CDR3 runs to 14 residues. The CDR3 bases are TGTGCCAGCTCACTTCACAGGGTCGGGTACGAGCAGTACTTC. Protein product: CASSLHRVGYEQYF. Full variable domain (rest looked up from reference TRBV18 and TRBJ2-7): NAGVMQNPRHLVRRRGQEARLRCSPMKGHSHVYWYRQLPEEGLKFMVYLQKENIIDESGMPKERFSAEFPKEGPSILRIQQVVRGDSAAYFCASSLHRVGYEQYFGPGTRLTVT.

The CDR3, as DNA: TGTGCCAGCCCTCGAGAGGCCAACTATGGCTACACCTTC. This gives the protein CASPREANYGYTF. The genes are TRBV2 and TRBJ1-2; D is unresolved. The CDR3 contains 13 residues. Germline lookup yields CDR1 SNHLY and CDR2 FYNNEI. With 8 bases removed from V and 2 bases from J, the gap between germline ends came to 12 bases.

This clonotype showed up just once. This chain connects TRBV28 to TRBJ1-1; D unresolved. CDR1 MDHEN and CDR2 SYDVKM come from the germline V gene. V dropped 2 bases and J dropped 4 bases, with 8 bases sitting between them. CDR3 length equals 13 residues. The CDR3 bases are TGTGCCAGCAGTTTAGGTTTCCGCACTGAAGCTTTCTTT. It codes for CASSLGFRTEAFF. The variable domain in full, completed from reference TRBV28 and TRBJ1-1, reads DVKVTQSSRYLVKRTGEKVFLECVQDMDHENMFWYRQDPGLGLRLIYFSYDVKMKEKGDIPEGYSVSREKKERFSLILESASTNQTSMYLCASSLGFRTEAFFGQGTRLTVV.